One sample yielded the 23 T cell receptor beta chains listed below, sequenced in a study of blood T cell repertoires in COVID-19. The table came from immunoSEQ multiplex PCR; TCRdb's copy has only in-frame clones and leaves some out. The repertoire holds under 140,000 clones, about 79% seen once, with 16% in the top ten. Sequences were obtained from peripheral blood. These receptors all stem from a woman older than 75 with active or convalescent COVID-19.

This clone was seen only once. This rearrangement joins TRBV5-1 to TRBJ1-2; D gene ambiguous. CDR3 length: 14 amino acids. Germline loops: CDR1 SGHRS, CDR2 YFSETQ. V was cut by 6 bases and J by 4 bases, with 16 bases left in between. The CDR3: CASTPREVGYGYTF. CDR3 DNA: TGCGCCAGCACCCCCCGGGAGGTGGGCTATGGCTACACCTTC.

In this sample, this clone turned up once. The chain couples TRBV29-1 to TRBJ2-3, with unresolved D. The CDR3 is 14 residues long. V was trimmed by 6 bases and J by 3 bases, leaving 16 bases between them. Germline-derived CDR1 and CDR2 are SQVTM and ANQGSEA. DNA for the CDR3: TGCAGCGTAGTCTTAGTTGCGAGTACAGATACGCAGTATTTT. Protein product: CSVVLVASTDTQYF.

V gene TRBV29-1 combines with J gene TRBJ2-2; possibly TRBD2 for D (5 bases). Trimming took 6 bases from V and 7 from J, leaving 24 bases between them. Germline assignment: CDR1 SQVTM and CDR2 ANQGSEA. The CDR3 sequence is 16 residues long. CDR3 sequence reads: CSVESSGIQGGGELFF. The DNA of the CDR3 is TGCAGCGTCGAATCATCCGGGATCCAAGGTGGCGGGGAGCTGTTTTTT.

The chain uses TRBV2 and TRBJ2-1; D is possibly TRBD1 (6 bases). Germline CDR1 and CDR2: SNHLY and FYNNEI. Trimming cost V 9 bases and J 3 bases, with 12 bases left between them. The CDR3 runs 13 residues. DNA of the CDR3: TGTGCCAGTGATGGGGGCTACTACAATGAGCAGTTCTTC. Translating it yields CASDGGYYNEQFF.

The chain combines TRBV15 with TRBJ2-1; 10 bases are shared with TRBD1. This CDR3 spans 16 amino acids. Germline CDR1 and CDR2: LNHNV and YYDKDF (reference sequence). The V and J ends lost 2 bases and 8 bases, in that order; junction bases with no gene match: 9. The CDR3 DNA reads as TGTGCCACCAGCAGACGGACGGGACAGGGGAGCGATGAGCAGTTCTTC. Amino acid sequence: CATSRRTGQGSDEQFF. Filled out from reference TRBV15 and TRBJ2-1, the complete variable domain reads DAMVIQNPRYQVTQFGKPVTLSCSQTLNHNVMYWYQQKSSQAPKLLFHYYDKDFNNEADTPDNFQSRRPNTSFCFLDIRSPGLGDTAMYLCATSRRTGQGSDEQFFGPGTRLTVL.

V usage is TRBV7-2 and J usage is TRBJ2-5; tentative D call: TRBD1 (5 bases). The germline V and J ends were trimmed by 4 bases and 1 base, with 13 bases remaining between them. Germline V gives CDR1 SGHTA, CDR2 FQGNSA. CDR3 length: 15 residues. The CDR3 sequence: CASSWARQSQETQYF. The CDR3, as DNA: TGTGCCAGCAGCTGGGCCAGACAGTCCCAAGAGACCCAGTACTTC. The whole variable domain, filled in from reference TRBV7-2 and TRBJ2-5, reads GAGVSQSPSNKVTEKGKDVELRCDPISGHTALYWYRQSLGQGLEFLIYFQGNSAPDKSGLPSDRFSAERTGGSVSTLTIQRTQQEDSAVYLCASSWARQSQETQYFGPGTRLLVL.

This clone was observed a handful of times. The V and J genes are TRBV4-3 and TRBJ1-5; D might be TRBD1 (6 bases). Germline CDR1 is LGHNA and CDR2 is YSLEER. The CDR3 length is 13 residues. Trimming shortened V by 8 bases and J by 7 bases, and 15 bases separated the two germline ends. CDR3 nucleotide sequence: TGCGCCAGCGGAAGGGGGACGGGGCAGCCCCAGCATTTT. Its translation is CASGRGTGQPQHF.

This chain links TRBV11-1 with TRBJ2-5, with TRBD1 matching 10 bases. The CDR3 consists of 14 residues. V lost 6 bases to trimming and J lost 5 bases; unmatched junction nucleotides: 6. CDR1 is SGHAT and CDR2 is FQDESV in the germline V gene (reference sequence). CDR3 in amino acids: CASRSGTGEETQYF. CDR3 sequence (DNA): TGTGCCAGCAGGTCCGGGACAGGGGAGGAGACCCAGTACTTC.

J is TRBJ1-3 and V is TRBV5-4; D not certain. The CDR3 is 14 residues long. The V gene's germline CDR1 is SGHNT and CDR2 YYREEE (reference sequence). V lost 9 bases and J lost 0, with 13 bases in between. The CDR3 bases are TGTGCCACCAGGCCGTCAGTCTCTGGAAACACCATATATTTT. This encodes CATRPSVSGNTIYF. Combining the CDR3 with reference TRBV5-4 and TRBJ1-3 gives the whole variable domain ETGVTQSPTHLIKTRGQQVTLRCSSQSGHNTVSWYQQALGQGPQFIFQYYREEENGRGNFPPRFSGLQFPNYSSELNVNALELDDSALYLCATRPSVSGNTIYFGEGSWLTVV.

This chain uses TRBV3-1 (or the pseudogene TRBV3-2) with TRBJ2-3; 7 bases align to TRBD2. The CDR3 runs 14 residues. The V gene end was trimmed by 8 bases and the J gene end by 4 bases; junction bases not matched to a gene: 9. Germline V CDR1 and CDR2: LGHDT, YNNKEL (reference sequence). The DNA for the CDR3 is TGTGCCAGCTGCGCTGGGACTACGCCAGATACGCAGTATTTT. It specifies CASCAGTTPDTQYF.

The chain employs TRBV7-2 and TRBJ2-7, with 8 bases aligning to TRBD2. J lost 4 bases, V lost 4 bases, and 12 bases had no gene match. Germline CDR1 reads SGHTA; CDR2 reads FQGNSA. The CDR3 runs to 16 residues. DNA of the CDR3: TGTGCCAGCAGCTCTAGCGGACTAGCACAGGGTTACGAGCAGTACTTC. This translates into CASSSSGLAQGYEQYF.

There are a few counts of this clone. The CDR3 bases are TGTGCCAGCAGTGACCACCCTGGACAGGGGACAAATCAGCCCCAGCATTTT. Protein product: CASSDHPGQGTNQPQHF. The J gene is TRBJ1-5, the V gene TRBV6-1; 9 nucleotides line up with TRBD1. The trim removed 3 bases at V and 4 bases at J, leaving 10 bases unmatched. This CDR3 contains 17 residues. The germline V gene has CDR1 MNHNS and CDR2 SASEGT.

The V gene is TRBV29-1, the J gene TRBJ2-7, with TRBD2 matching 7 bases. J was trimmed by 7 bases and V by 6 bases; bases with no gene match: 9. CDR3 length: 12 amino acids. CDR1 and CDR2 (germline): SQVTM, ANQGSEA. The CDR3 sequence is CSVAGWESEQYF. CDR3 in DNA: TGCAGCGTAGCGGGATGGGAATCAGAGCAGTACTTC.

The chain has TRBV5-1 and TRBJ1-1, with D possibly matching TRBD1 (6 bases). The CDR3 is made up of 15 amino acids. V was trimmed by 3 bases and J by 1 base, leaving 13 bases between them. The germline gives CDR1 SGHRS, CDR2 YFSETQ. CDR3 protein: CASSYEPDRNTEAFF. The CDR3 coding sequence is TGCGCCAGCAGCTATGAACCGGACAGGAACACTGAAGCTTTCTTT.

This clone occurred once. The V and J genes are TRBV19 and TRBJ2-5; 9 bases map to TRBD2. The CDR3 length is 19 residues. Germline lookup yields CDR1 LNHDA and CDR2 SQIVND (reference sequence). The trim removed 3 bases at V and 5 bases at J, leaving 19 bases unmatched. CDR3 loop: CASSISGGREGAAGETQYF. For the CDR3, the DNA is TGTGCCAGTAGTATCAGCGGGGGGCGCGAGGGGGCCGCGGGGGAGACCCAGTACTTC.

DNA for the CDR3: TGTGCCAGCAGCTTCCTTGTGGGGCCCAACTCTGGAAACACCATATATTTT. Amino acids: CASSFLVGPNSGNTIYF. The chain recombines TRBV7-8 with TRBJ1-3; D is possibly TRBD1 (5 bases). Trimming removed 3 bases from V and 0 bases from J, with 15 bases in between. This CDR3 is 17 amino acids long. From germline, CDR1 is SGHVS and CDR2 FQNEAQ.

This clone was counted a single time. The chain combines TRBV2 with TRBJ2-3; D is ambiguous. Germline V gives CDR1 SNHLY, CDR2 FYNNEI. Trimming left V 6 bases short and J 0 bases short, with 4 bases between. The CDR3 spans 12 residues. The CDR3 nucleotides are TGTGCCAGCAGGCGGAGCACAGATACGCAGTATTTT. It encodes CASRRSTDTQYF.

The J gene is TRBJ1-1, the V gene TRBV4-2, with 7 bases that match TRBD1. CDR1 and CDR2 from the germline V gene are LGHNA and YNFKEQ. The junction had 0 bases not matched to a gene; V was cut back by 3 bases and J by 8 bases. CDR3 size: 11 residues. In nucleotides, the CDR3 is TGTGCCAGCAGCCACAGGGGGGAAGCTTTCTTT. Amino acid sequence: CASSHRGEAFF.

The table lists this clone with many counts. V is TRBV6-5 and J is TRBJ1-2; D call uncertain. The CDR3 is 15 residues long. Germline loops: CDR1 MNHEY, CDR2 SVGAGI. Deletions cut 4 bases from V and 1 base from J, with 13 bases between. In DNA, the CDR3 is TGTGCCAGCAGTTCTATAACGAGCTTTAACTATGGCTACACCTTC. It is translated as CASSSITSFNYGYTF.

The V gene is TRBV6-1, the J gene TRBJ1-2; no clear D gene. Germline CDR1 MNHNS, CDR2 SASEGT. Trimming shortened V by 2 bases and J by 1 base, and 11 bases separated the two germline ends. The CDR3 consists of 15 residues. The CDR3, as DNA: TGTGCCAGCAGTGAACCCAGTACGGGTAACTATGGCTACACCTTC. This codes for CASSEPSTGNYGYTF.

V is TRBV28 and J is TRBJ1-6; 10 nucleotides match TRBD1. Germline V gene lookup returns CDR1 MDHEN and CDR2 SYDVKM. V shed 6 bases, J shed 10 bases, and the junction held 6 bases outside the gene matches. The CDR3 covers 14 residues. The CDR3 loop is CASSPTGGRSPLHF. The CDR3 DNA reads as TGTGCCAGCAGCCCGACAGGGGGCAGATCACCCCTCCACTTT. The full variable domain, in which reference TRBV28 and TRBJ1-6 provide the parts outside the CDR3, is DVKVTQSSRYLVKRTGEKVFLECVQDMDHENMFWYRQDPGLGLRLIYFSYDVKMKEKGDIPEGYSVSREKKERFSLILESASTNQTSMYLCASSPTGGRSPLHFGNGTRLTVT.

The CDR3 nucleotides are TGTGCCAGCACCCGACTAGCGGGTGGTGTGGAGACCCAGTACTTC. It specifies CASTRLAGGVETQYF. This chain uses TRBV28 with TRBJ2-5; 10 bases align to TRBD2. Germline V lookup: CDR1 MDHEN, CDR2 SYDVKM. J gave up 5 bases and V 7 bases, and 10 bases lay outside the gene matches. The CDR3 runs to 15 residues. Full variable domain (remainder filled in from reference TRBV28 and TRBJ2-5): DVKVTQSSRYLVKRTGEKVFLECVQDMDHENMFWYRQDPGLGLRLIYFSYDVKMKEKGDIPEGYSVSREKKERFSLILESASTNQTSMYLCASTRLAGGVETQYFGPGTRLLVL.

V gene TRBV5-1 combines with J gene TRBJ2-3, with 8 bases identical to TRBD2. V lost 5 bases and J lost 1; bases outside the gene matches: 15. This CDR3 contains 18 residues. Germline V lookup: CDR1 SGHRS, CDR2 YFSETQ. CDR3 sequence reads: CASSLGLAGKGGTDTQYF. The CDR3 coding sequence is TGCGCCAGCAGTTTAGGACTAGCAGGGAAGGGTGGCACAGATACGCAGTATTTT.